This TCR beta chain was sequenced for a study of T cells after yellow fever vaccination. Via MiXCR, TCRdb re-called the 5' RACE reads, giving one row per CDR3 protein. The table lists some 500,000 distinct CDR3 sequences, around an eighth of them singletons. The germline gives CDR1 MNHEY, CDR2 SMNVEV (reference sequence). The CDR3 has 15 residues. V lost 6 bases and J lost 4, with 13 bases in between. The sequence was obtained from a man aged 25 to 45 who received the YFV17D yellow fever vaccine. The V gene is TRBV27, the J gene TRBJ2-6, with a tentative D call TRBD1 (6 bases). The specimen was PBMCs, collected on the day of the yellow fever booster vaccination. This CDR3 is CASSPEGVGANVLTF. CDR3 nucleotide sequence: TGTGCCAGCAGCCCCGAGGGGGTAGGGGCCAACGTCCTGACTTTC.